This passage covers 13 T cell receptor beta chains from one sample sequenced in a study of CD8+ T cells in alopecia areata. Treatment in this sample: oral pan-JAK inhibitor, 5-10 mg twice daily. Following extraction, RNA underwent reverse transcription to cDNA, which served as the sequencing template. Produced via immunoSEQ multiplex PCR; TCRdb's table is partial and in-frame only. This sample carries roughly 70,000 clones, 25% to 35% of them seen once, and the ten largest clones take more than 12%. This specimen consisted of CD8+ T cells sorted from blood, obtained at week 4, from a patient treated with tofacitinib. These receptor sequences come from a human donor with alopecia areata.

The gene calls are TRBV19 and TRBJ1-5; D is perhaps TRBD1 (6 bases). Deletions cut 6 bases from V and 1 base from J, with 10 bases between. The CDR3 covers 14 residues. Germline V CDR1 and CDR2: LNHDA, SQIVND (reference sequence). The CDR3 loop reads CASRQGSSNQPQHF. DNA of the CDR3: TGTGCCAGTAGACAGGGTTCAAGCAATCAGCCCCAGCATTTT. Drawing the rest from reference TRBV19 and TRBJ1-5, the complete variable domain is DGGITQSPKYLFRKEGQNVTLSCEQNLNHDAMYWYRQDPGQGLRLIYYSQIVNDFQKGDIAEGYSVSREKKESFPLTVTSAQKNPTAFYLCASRQGSSNQPQHFGDGTRLSIL.

This clone showed up just a few times. The sample contains more than one DNA sequence encoding this CDR3. The chain carries TRBV29-1 and TRBJ2-1; no reliable D call. CDR3 size: 8 residues. With 7 bases removed from V and 7 bases from J, the gap between germline ends came to 2 bases. The germline gives CDR1 SQVTM, CDR2 ANQGSEA. For the CDR3, the DNA is TGCAGCGCAAATGAGCAGTTCTTC. Encoded protein: CSANEQFF.

This clone showed up just a few times. The chain links TRBV30 to TRBJ2-1, with a possible D match to TRBD2 (5 bases). This CDR3 comprises 13 residues. Germline V gives CDR1 GTSNPN, CDR2 SVGIG (reference sequence). Trimming removed 8 bases at V and 4 bases at J, with 15 bases between. The CDR3 loop is CAQNGGPYNEQFF. DNA of the CDR3: TGTGCCCAAAACGGAGGTCCGTACAATGAGCAGTTCTTC.

This clone came up a few times. Germline and junction disagree at one end, which may indicate a read error. This rearrangement joins TRBV11-2 to TRBJ2-1; D not certain. This CDR3 comprises 15 residues. The germline gives CDR1 SGHAT, CDR2 FQNNGV. In nucleotides, the CDR3 is TGCGCCAGCAGCCAAGAACCCAGCTCCTACAATGAGCAGTTCTTC. Amino acids: CASSQEPSSYNEQFF.

In this sample, this clone turned up a few times. CDR3 sequence: CASSATGGRETQYF. The CDR3 DNA reads as TGTGCCAGCAGTGCAACAGGGGGAAGAGAGACCCAGTACTTC. The J gene is TRBJ2-5, the V gene TRBV6-1; 8 nucleotides agree with TRBD1. This CDR3 region has 14 residues. Germline V lookup: CDR1 MNHNS, CDR2 SASEGT. Trimming at V came to 4 bases and at J to 4 bases, leaving 5 bases not matched to a gene.

The table lists this clone with a few counts. The rearrangement links TRBV5-6 to TRBJ2-7; D is undetermined. The CDR3 sequence is 14 residues long. Germline V gives CDR1 SGHDT, CDR2 YYEEEE. Trimming took 4 bases from V and 5 from J, leaving 16 bases between them. The CDR3 sequence: CASSKRKDADEQYF. The DNA for the CDR3 is TGTGCCAGCAGCAAAAGAAAAGACGCCGACGAGCAGTACTTC.

V is TRBV30 and J is TRBJ2-2, with D maybe TRBD1 (6 bases). Germline CDR1 GTSNPN, CDR2 SVGIG (reference sequence). The length of the CDR3 is 17 residues. Trimming stripped 0 bases from V and 1 base from J, with 15 bases between. CDR3 in DNA: TGTGCCTGGAGTGTATCCTGGGCAGGGGTGAACACCGGGGAGCTGTTTTTT. Translation gives CAWSVSWAGVNTGELFF.

This clone was seen a handful of times. The V gene is TRBV29-1, the J gene TRBJ2-7; maybe TRBD2 (6 bases). CDR1 SQVTM and CDR2 ANQGSEA come from the germline V gene. V was trimmed by 0 bases and J by 4 bases, leaving 7 bases between them. The CDR3 is 12 residues long. DNA of the CDR3: TGCAGCGTTGAAGACGCGGGGTACGAGCAGTACTTC. As protein: CSVEDAGYEQYF.

The V gene is TRBV30, the J gene TRBJ2-1; D gene uncertain. Germline lookup yields CDR1 GTSNPN and CDR2 SVGIG (reference sequence). V dropped 5 bases and J dropped 7 bases, with 6 bases sitting between them. The length of the CDR3 is 10 residues. The CDR3 nucleotides are TGTGCCTGGGGGCCGAATGAGCAGTTCTTC. Protein: CAWGPNEQFF. Full variable domain (missing parts from reference TRBV30 and TRBJ2-1): SQTIHQWPATLVQPVGSPLSLECTVEGTSNPNLYWYRQAAGRGLQLLFYSVGIGQISSEVPQNLSASRPQDRQFILSSKKLLLSDSGFYLCAWGPNEQFFGPGTRLTVL.

A few counts support this clone. The rearrangement uses TRBV5-1 and TRBJ2-1; possibly TRBD2 for D (5 bases). The CDR3 has 12 amino acids. Trimming removed 7 bases at V and 6 bases at J, with 11 bases between. CDR1 and CDR2 (germline): SGHRS, YFSETQ. The CDR3 nucleotides read TGCGCCAGCTACTCGGGGTTCAATGAGCAGTTCTTC. It is translated as CASYSGFNEQFF.

This clone was seen a few times. A read error likely explains this, since a far larger clone differs by one base. Other DNA sequences within the sample encode an identical CDR3. The V and J genes are TRBV11-1 and TRBJ1-1; a weak D match, TRBD1 (5 bases). Germline lookup yields CDR1 SGHAT and CDR2 FQDESV (reference sequence). The V and J ends lost 3 bases and 4 bases respectively, with 6 bases between them. This CDR3 has 12 residues. CDR3 loop: CASSFGTTEAFF. The CDR3 DNA follows: TGTGCCAGCAGCTTCGGGACCACTGAAGCTTTCTTT.

The chain joins TRBV7-8 to TRBJ1-1; D gene unclear. The CDR3 has 14 residues. From germline, CDR1 is SGHVS and CDR2 FQNEAQ. V lost 8 bases to trimming and J lost 11 bases, with 24 bases between them. In DNA, the CDR3 is TGTGCCAGCGCCTTTACCGGGGTGGACCAGAAGGCTTTCTTT. Translated: CASAFTGVDQKAFF. Full variable domain (rest looked up from reference TRBV7-8 and TRBJ1-1): GAGVSQSPRYKVAKRGQDVALRCDPISGHVSLFWYQQALGQGPEFLTYFQNEAQLDKSGLPSDRFFAERPEGSVSTLKIQRTQQEDSAVYLCASAFTGVDQKAFFGQGTRLTVV.

The table lists this clone with a count of one. The rearrangement uses TRBV30 and TRBJ1-1, with a tentative D call TRBD1 (5 bases). The CDR3 covers 12 residues. Deletions cut 6 bases from V and 4 bases from J, with 12 bases between. Germline CDR1 GTSNPN, CDR2 SVGIG (reference sequence). The CDR3: CACRDPSTEAFF. The CDR3 DNA is TGTGCCTGTAGGGACCCCAGCACTGAAGCTTTCTTT.